This TCR beta chain was identified during a study of blood T cell repertoires in COVID-19. On the study more broadly: Whether acute or convalescent, the COVID-19 samples came from the United States, Italy and Spain. Nucleic acid was either cDNA or gDNA, and it came from T cells, B-cell-depleted T cells, or PBMCs.

J gave up 10 bases and V 4 bases, and 16 bases lay outside the gene matches. CDR1 GTSNPN and CDR2 SVGIG come from the germline V gene (reference sequence). This CDR3 is 15 amino acids long. In the original processing: Reference gene primer amplification yielded estimated nucleated cell counts. Some clones are missing from TCRdb's copy, which holds only in-frame ones; the method was immunoSEQ multiplex PCR. That table gives V, J and clone size, and the DNA gave D and trimming. The sample carries 180,000 or so clones, more than 75% recorded once. The gene calls are TRBV30 and TRBJ2-4; 7 bases line up with TRBD2. This TCR came from a man aged 18 to 30 with active or convalescent COVID-19. Input material: peripheral blood. CDR3 DNA: TGTGCCTGGACCACATCGGGACTATTGTCGGCTATTCAGTACTTC. This codes for CAWTTSGLLSAIQYF.